This T cell receptor beta chain stems from a study of OX40 agonist ivuxolimab in advanced cancers. Study results and caveats: The authors also found low normalized T-cell clonal expansion in some nonresponders. At doses 0.1 to 3.0 mg/kg, CD4+ and CD8+ clones expanded.

Germline V gene lookup returns CDR1 SGHNT and CDR2 YYREEE (reference sequence). The trim removed 7 bases at V and 4 bases at J, leaving 14 bases unmatched. CDR3 size: 16 residues. Assay: immunoSEQ multiplex PCR; the TCRdb copy retains only in-frame clones and omits some. The data hold just over 90,000 clones, with approximately 89% observed a single time. Note on this clone: Its antigen is unidentified.

This TCR derives from an adult with an advanced solid tumor such as melanoma, head and neck, liver or kidney cancer. The sample consisted of CD4+ or CD8+ T cells sorted from blood, taken in a trial of the OX40 agonist ivuxolimab. V usage is TRBV5-4 and J usage is TRBJ2-7; TRBD2 aligns across 10 bases. The DNA for the CDR3 is TGTGCCAGCGCACTCAGGCCTAGCGGGAGACCTTACGAGCAGTACTTC. Translated, it gives CASALRPSGRPYEQYF.